This record concerns one T cell receptor beta chain sequence. The antigen remains unidentified. Germline V gives CDR1 SGDLS, CDR2 YYNGEE. The CDR3 covers 13 residues. With 3 bases removed from V and 2 bases from J, the gap between germline ends came to 9 bases. The sample is drawn from a study of cytotoxic CD8 clonotypes in ibrutinib-treated CLL. Study information: Per sample, productive templates averaged 255,043 and productive rearrangements averaged approximately 87,000.

Using immunoSEQ multiplex PCR, the repertoire was profiled, and TCRdb retains in-frame clones only, with some absent. The data hold approximately 320,000 clones, with 67% observed a single time. Study-wide findings and caveats: Measured clonality at baseline was greater than in age-matched healthy donors and tracked with circulating CD8+ T-cell counts. On treatment, the uncommon public clonotypes contracted or remained stable.

This specimen consisted of PBMCs, obtained after 36 months of ibrutinib treatment. The sequence was collected from a human donor with chronic lymphocytic leukemia. The V and J genes are TRBV9 and TRBJ2-7; D gene uncertain. For the CDR3, the DNA is TGTGCCAGCAGCGCGTACCCGACCTACGAGCAGTACTTC. Amino acid sequence: CASSAYPTYEQYF.